These T cell receptor beta chains were read from a single sample in a study of CD4 and CD8 cells across lung adenocarcinoma regions. TCRdb itself ran the PCR reads through MiXCR, one entry per CDR3 protein. This table holds about 9,600 distinct CDR3 sequences, 45% to 60% found once. What was sequenced was CD4+ T cells from the margin of a lung tumor. These receptors originate from a male donor with lung adenocarcinoma. The CD4 and CD8 labels of this study may be unreliable. Each CDR3 is given with its conserved first and last residue. The D gene is left open where the match is weak. Clone size is stated in some rows and not others, as once, few, many or a class when expanded.

>TRBV6-1|TRBJ2-3|-|once
TGTGCCAGCAGTCAACGAGCCGGACACCTCACCGGTGCGCAGTATTTT
CASSQRAGHLTGAQYF
>TRBV7-2|TRBJ2-5|TRBD2|-
TGTGCCAGCAGCTTCGGGGGGAGCAGACGTCAAGAGACCCAGTACTTC
CASSFGGSRRQETQYF
>TRBV6-4|TRBJ2-3|-|-
TGTGCCAGCAGTCTCAGCGGCGCTAGGGGGGGGTGGGCCACAGACACGCAGTATTTT
CASSLSGARGGWATDTQYF
>TRBV6-5|TRBJ2-5|-|few
TGTGCCAGCAGTTACTCGAGCGGTCTTGGAAGTAGGGAGACCCAGTACTTC
CASSYSSGLGSRETQYF
>TRBV27|TRBJ2-5|-|medium-sized
TGTGCCAGCAGTTTATTTCGGGGGGCCACCCAGACCCAGTACTTC
CASSLFRGATQTQYF
>TRBV10-1|TRBJ1-1|-|-
TGCGCCACCTCGAGGGACGGTAACACTGAAGCTTTCTTT
CATSRDGNTEAFF
>TRBV6-1|TRBJ2-1|-|-
TGTGCCAGCAGTGAAGAATGGGGAGGCAAGCACAATGAGCAGTTCTTC
CASSEEWGGKHNEQFF
>TRBV25-1|TRBJ2-7|-|many
TGTGCCAGACACAGCTCATCGGAGTGCCCATCGGACGAGCAGTACTTC
CARHSSSECPSDEQYF
>TRBV6-4|TRBJ2-1|TRBD2|many
TGTGCCAGCAGTGACTCGGGGACTAGAGTTCCGGATGAGCAGTTCTTC
CASSDSGTRVPDEQFF
>TRBV3-1|TRBJ1-6|-|few
TGTGCCAGCAGCCAAATCGATAAAGAGCCCCTCCACTTT
CASSQIDKEPLHF
>TRBV27|TRBJ2-3|-|few
TGTGCCAGCAGTACCTCCCGGGGGCTAGGAGATACGCAGTATTTT
CASSTSRGLGDTQYF
>TRBV7-2|TRBJ1-3|-|-
TGTGCCAGCAGCTTAGCAACAGGGACAGGAAACACCATATATTTT
CASSLATGTGNTIYF
>TRBV27|TRBJ2-1|-|once
TGTGCCAGCAGCTATGTACTAGCCGGAACCTACGAGCAGTTCTTC
CASSYVLAGTYEQFF
>TRBV6-1|TRBJ2-3|TRBD2|-
TGTGCCAGCAGTGAAGCTAGCGGGAGCACAGATACGCAGTATTTT
CASSEASGSTDTQYF
>TRBV27|TRBJ2-3|TRBD2|many
TGTGCCAGCAGGCCGGTGGGACTAGCGGGGATGGGGAGGGACACAGATACGCAGTATTTT
CASRPVGLAGMGRDTDTQYF
>TRBV6-1|TRBJ1-1|-|few
TGTGCCAGCAGCCGACAGGAACAGGGGAACACTGAAGCTTTCTTT
CASSRQEQGNTEAFF
>TRBV27|TRBJ2-5|TRBD2|-
TGTGCCAGCAGTACCTTGGGGAGGGAGGGAGAGACCCAGTACTTC
CASSTLGREGETQYF